Following are 11 T cell receptor beta chains from one sample sequenced in a study of beta chain features in type 1 diabetes. Reverse transcription of all isolated RNA meant that expressed TCRB transcripts were sequenced. Sequencing used immunoSEQ multiplex PCR; TCRdb keeps in-frame clones, though not all of them. The data hold around 300,000 clones, with around 10% observed a single time. The sample was naive CD4+ T cells from blood. The source is a woman under 40 in good health.

This clone turned up a few times. This chain joins TRBV4-1 and TRBJ2-7; 9 bases agree with TRBD2. The J segment lost 2 bases and the V segment lost 6 bases, leaving 8 bases of the junction unmatched. CDR1 is MGHRA, CDR2 YSYEKL, per germline. The CDR3 sequence is 15 residues long. The CDR3 loop reads CASSRNSGGAYEQYF. CDR3 nucleotides: TGCGCCAGCAGTCGAAATAGCGGGGGTGCCTACGAGCAGTACTTC.

This clone has just a few counts. This same CDR3 is encoded by further DNA sequences in the sample. The V gene is TRBV5-1, the J gene TRBJ2-5, with D maybe TRBD1 (5 bases). Looked up from germline, CDR1 is SGHRS and CDR2 is YFSETQ. The length of the CDR3 is 13 residues. V was shortened by 0 bases and J by 3 bases, with 6 bases between the two germline ends. As DNA, the CDR3 is TGCGCCAGCAGCTTGGCAGGGAAAGAGACCCAGTACTTC. Its translation: CASSLAGKETQYF.

A remark on this clone: A read error may account for a junction end that differs from germline. CDR3 sequence (DNA): TGTACCAGCAGCCCCGGCGGGGGAGGACAGCCCCAGCATTTT. It codes for CTSSPGGGGQPQHF. The chain combines TRBV4-2 with TRBJ1-5; D may be TRBD1 (5 bases). There are 14 residues in the CDR3. Per germline, CDR1 LGHNA and CDR2 YNFKEQ.

This clone has more than one count but fewer than ten. The genes are TRBV28 and TRBJ2-1; TRBD2 matches at 14 bases. Trimming at V came to 4 bases and at J to 8 bases, leaving 7 bases not matched to a gene. This CDR3 comprises 16 residues. The V gene's germline CDR1 is MDHEN and CDR2 SYDVKM. The CDR3 sequence: CASSSKTSGREDEQFF. The CDR3 DNA reads TGTGCCAGCAGTTCTAAGACTAGCGGGAGGGAGGATGAGCAGTTCTTC.

This clone was detected a few times. J is TRBJ2-2 and V is TRBV5-4, with D possibly being TRBD1 (5 bases). Germline CDR1 reads SGHNT; CDR2 reads YYREEE (reference sequence). The CDR3 has 14 amino acids. Deletions cut 1 base from V and 7 bases from J, with 11 bases between. As DNA, the CDR3 is TGTGCCAGCAGCTTGTTCAGGGTGAACGGGGAGCTGTTTTTT. Its protein is CASSLFRVNGELFF. The full variable domain, with the rest looked up from reference TRBV5-4 and TRBJ2-2, is ETGVTQSPTHLIKTRGQQVTLRCSSQSGHNTVSWYQQALGQGPQFIFQYYREEENGRGNFPPRFSGLQFPNYSSELNVNALELDDSALYLCASSLFRVNGELFFGEGSRLTVL.

This clone was counted only a few times. The chain couples TRBV29-1 to TRBJ1-5; D uncertain. This CDR3 contains 15 residues. Per the germline V gene, CDR1 is SQVTM and CDR2 is ANQGSEA. The V end was cut by 6 bases, the J end by 3 bases, with 18 bases between. The CDR3 region is CSVLWAGTINQPQHF. CDR3 nucleotides: TGCAGCGTCCTTTGGGCTGGCACCATCAATCAGCCCCAGCATTTT.

This clone was detected many times. For the CDR3, the DNA is TGCAGCGTACTAGCGGATGAGCAGTTCTTC. Translating gives CSVLADEQFF. This chain links TRBV29-1 with TRBJ2-1; 8 bases match TRBD2. The CDR3 is 10 residues long. V lost 6 bases and J lost 8; bases outside the gene matches: 0. Germline V gene data show CDR1 as SQVTM and CDR2 as ANQGSEA.

This clone showed up just a few times. The chain is built from TRBV7-3 and TRBJ2-1; TRBD2 matches 8 bases. Germline loops: CDR1 SGHTA, CDR2 FQGTGA. V shed 2 bases, J shed 6 bases, and the junction held 6 bases outside the gene matches. The CDR3 consists of 15 residues. The CDR3 DNA sequence: TGTGCCAGCAGCTTAGCGAGCGGGAGTCCCAATGAGCAGTTCTTC. As protein: CASSLASGSPNEQFF. The variable domain in full, completed from reference TRBV7-3 and TRBJ2-1, reads GAGVSQTPSNKVTEKGKYVELRCDPISGHTALYWYRQSLGQGPEFLIYFQGTGAADDSGLPNDRFFAVRPEGSVSTLKIQRTERGDSAVYLCASSLASGSPNEQFFGPGTRLTVL.

This clone was observed a handful of times. The chain combines TRBV5-6 with TRBJ2-1; D gene uncertain. Trimming shortened V by 4 bases and J by 7 bases, and 21 bases separated the two germline ends. CDR1 SGHDT and CDR2 YYEEEE come from the germline V gene. CDR3 length: 16 residues. The CDR3, as DNA: TGTGCCAGCAGCCCGATGAAGAGCAGGTTTACGAATGAGCAGTTCTTC. Translation gives CASSPMKSRFTNEQFF.

There are a few counts of this clone. The chain links TRBV18 to TRBJ2-3, with 11 bases aligning to TRBD1. The germline V gene has CDR1 KGHSH and CDR2 LQKENI. V lost 3 bases, J lost 3 bases, and 5 bases stayed unmatched. The CDR3 length is 16 residues. The CDR3 DNA follows: TGTGCCAGCTCACCTGGTGGGACAGGGGGGACAGATACGCAGTATTTT. Translating it yields CASSPGGTGGTDTQYF.

In this sample, this clone turned up a few times. Here the CDR3 DNA reads TGTGCCTGGAGCCCAGGACTCATGAACACTGAAGCTTTCTTT. Its translation: CAWSPGLMNTEAFF. The J gene is TRBJ1-1, the V gene TRBV30, with unresolved D. This CDR3 is built from 14 residues. Trimming stripped 3 bases from V and 0 bases from J, with 11 bases between. Germline-derived CDR1 and CDR2 are GTSNPN and SVGIG (reference sequence).